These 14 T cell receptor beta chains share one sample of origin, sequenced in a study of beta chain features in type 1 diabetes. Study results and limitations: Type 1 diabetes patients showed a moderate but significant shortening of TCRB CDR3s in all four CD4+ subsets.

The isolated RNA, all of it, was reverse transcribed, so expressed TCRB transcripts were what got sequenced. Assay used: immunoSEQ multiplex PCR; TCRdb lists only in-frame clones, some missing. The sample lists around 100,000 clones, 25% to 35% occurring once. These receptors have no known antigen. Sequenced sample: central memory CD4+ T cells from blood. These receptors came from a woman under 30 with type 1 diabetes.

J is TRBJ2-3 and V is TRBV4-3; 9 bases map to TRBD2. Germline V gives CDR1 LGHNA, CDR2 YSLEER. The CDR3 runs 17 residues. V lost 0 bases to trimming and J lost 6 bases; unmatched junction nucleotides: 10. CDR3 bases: TGCGCCAGCAGCCAAGAGTTGGCGGGAGGGCCTAAGGATACGCAGTATTTT. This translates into CASSQELAGGPKDTQYF.

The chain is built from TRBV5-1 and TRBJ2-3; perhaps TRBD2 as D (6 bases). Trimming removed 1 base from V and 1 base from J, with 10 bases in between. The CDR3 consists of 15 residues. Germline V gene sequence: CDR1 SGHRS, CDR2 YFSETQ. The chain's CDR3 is CASSLSASGTDTQYF. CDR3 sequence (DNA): TGCGCCAGCAGCTTGTCGGCTAGCGGCACAGATACGCAGTATTTT.

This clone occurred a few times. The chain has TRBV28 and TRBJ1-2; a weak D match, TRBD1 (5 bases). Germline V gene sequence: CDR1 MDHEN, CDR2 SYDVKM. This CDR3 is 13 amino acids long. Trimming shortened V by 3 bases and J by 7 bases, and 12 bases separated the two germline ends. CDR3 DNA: TGTGCCAGCAGTTTTTCTGTAGGGGCTGGCTACACCTTC. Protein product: CASSFSVGAGYTF.

CDR3 in DNA: TGTGCCAGCAGCGTAGACCCTAGCGGGACATACAATGAGCAGTTCTTC. Protein product: CASSVDPSGTYNEQFF. The V call is TRBV9, the J call TRBJ2-1, with TRBD2 matching over 9 bases. Germline lookup yields CDR1 SGDLS and CDR2 YYNGEE. The CDR3 spans 16 residues. V gave up 0 bases and J gave up 4 bases; unmatched junction bases: 5.

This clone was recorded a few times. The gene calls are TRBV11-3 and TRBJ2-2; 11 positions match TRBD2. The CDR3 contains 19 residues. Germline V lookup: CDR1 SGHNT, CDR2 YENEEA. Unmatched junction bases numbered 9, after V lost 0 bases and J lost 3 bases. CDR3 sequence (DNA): TGTGCCAGCAGCTTAGATGGGACTAGCGGTTTCCGGGACACCGGGGAGCTGTTTTTT. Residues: CASSLDGTSGFRDTGELFF.

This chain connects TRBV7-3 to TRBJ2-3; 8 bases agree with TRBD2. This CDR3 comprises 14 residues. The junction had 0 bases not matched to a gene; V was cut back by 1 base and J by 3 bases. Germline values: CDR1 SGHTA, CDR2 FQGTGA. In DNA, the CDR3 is TGTGCCAGCAGCTTAAGCGGGAGGACAGATACGCAGTATTTT. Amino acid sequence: CASSLSGRTDTQYF.

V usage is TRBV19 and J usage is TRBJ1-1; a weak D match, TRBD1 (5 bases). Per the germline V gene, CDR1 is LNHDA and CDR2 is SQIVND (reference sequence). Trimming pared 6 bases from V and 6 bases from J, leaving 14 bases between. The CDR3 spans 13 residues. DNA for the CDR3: TGTGCCAGTAGGATCCAGGGAATCCCTGAAGCTTTCTTT. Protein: CASRIQGIPEAFF. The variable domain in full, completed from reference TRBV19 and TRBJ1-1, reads DGGITQSPKYLFRKEGQNVTLSCEQNLNHDAMYWYRQDPGQGLRLIYYSQIVNDFQKGDIAEGYSVSREKKESFPLTVTSAQKNPTAFYLCASRIQGIPEAFFGQGTRLTVV.

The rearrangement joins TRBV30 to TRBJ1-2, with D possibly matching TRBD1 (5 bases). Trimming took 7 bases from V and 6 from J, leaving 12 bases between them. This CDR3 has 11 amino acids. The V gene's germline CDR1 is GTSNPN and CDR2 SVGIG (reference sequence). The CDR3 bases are TGTGCCTCGAGGGGCAGAGATGGCTACACCTTC. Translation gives CASRGRDGYTF.

CDR3 in amino acids: CASSLAEGSWTDTQYF. The CDR3 nucleotides read TGTGCCAGCAGCTTAGCGGAAGGGAGTTGGACAGATACGCAGTATTTT. The chain is built from TRBV7-2 and TRBJ2-3, with D possibly TRBD2 on 5 matching bases. This CDR3 region has 16 residues. Germline-derived CDR1 and CDR2 are SGHTA and FQGNSA. Trimming cost V 0 bases and J 3 bases, with 13 bases left between them.

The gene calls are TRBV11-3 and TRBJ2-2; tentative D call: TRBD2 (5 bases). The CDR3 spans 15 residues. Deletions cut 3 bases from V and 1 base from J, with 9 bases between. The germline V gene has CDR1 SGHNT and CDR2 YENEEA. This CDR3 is CASSFGLMNTGELFF. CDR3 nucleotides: TGTGCCAGCAGCTTTGGACTGATGAACACCGGGGAGCTGTTTTTT.

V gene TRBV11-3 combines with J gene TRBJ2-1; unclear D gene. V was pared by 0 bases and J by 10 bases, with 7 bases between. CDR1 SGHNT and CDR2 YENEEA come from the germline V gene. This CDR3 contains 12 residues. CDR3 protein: CASSLDTNEQFF. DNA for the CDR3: TGTGCCAGCAGCTTAGACACTAACGAGCAGTTCTTC.

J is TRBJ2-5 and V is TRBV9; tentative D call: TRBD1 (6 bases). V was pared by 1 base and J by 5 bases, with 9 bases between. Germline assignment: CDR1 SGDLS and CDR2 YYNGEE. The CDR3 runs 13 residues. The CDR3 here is CASSVNQGETQYF. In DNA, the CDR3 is TGTGCCAGCAGCGTAAACCAGGGGGAGACCCAGTACTTC.

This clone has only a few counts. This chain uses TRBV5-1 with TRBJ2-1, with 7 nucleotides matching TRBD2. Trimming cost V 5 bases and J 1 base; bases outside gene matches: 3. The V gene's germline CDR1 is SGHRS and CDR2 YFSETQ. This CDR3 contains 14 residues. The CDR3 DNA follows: TGCGCCAGCAGAATAGCGGGTTCCTACAATGAGCAGTTCTTC. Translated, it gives CASRIAGSYNEQFF.

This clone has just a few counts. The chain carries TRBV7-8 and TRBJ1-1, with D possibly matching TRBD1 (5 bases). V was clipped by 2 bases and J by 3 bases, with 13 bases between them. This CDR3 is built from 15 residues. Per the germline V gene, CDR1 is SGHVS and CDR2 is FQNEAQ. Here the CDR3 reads CASSLISSGYTEAFF. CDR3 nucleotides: TGTGCCAGCAGCTTAATATCCTCAGGGTACACTGAAGCTTTCTTT.